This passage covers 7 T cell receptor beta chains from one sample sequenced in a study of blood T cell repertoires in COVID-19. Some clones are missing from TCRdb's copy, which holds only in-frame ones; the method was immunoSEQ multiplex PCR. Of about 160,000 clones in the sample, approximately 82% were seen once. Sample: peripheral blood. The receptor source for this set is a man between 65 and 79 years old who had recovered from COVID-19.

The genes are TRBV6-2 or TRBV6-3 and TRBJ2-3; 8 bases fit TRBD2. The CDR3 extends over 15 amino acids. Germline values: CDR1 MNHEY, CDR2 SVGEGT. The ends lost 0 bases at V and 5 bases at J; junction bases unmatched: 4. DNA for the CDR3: TGTGCCAGCAGTTACTCTGGACTAGCTGTAGATACGCAGTATTTT. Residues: CASSYSGLAVDTQYF.

The CDR3 DNA follows: TGTGCAAGTCGCTTAGCGCCAGGCGCCCATGAGCAGTTCTTC. As protein: CASRLAPGAHEQFF. The V call is TRBV12-2, the J call TRBJ2-1; whether TRBD1, the table's D call, matches the DNA was not checked. TRBV12-2 constitutes a pseudogene. CDR3 length: 14 residues.

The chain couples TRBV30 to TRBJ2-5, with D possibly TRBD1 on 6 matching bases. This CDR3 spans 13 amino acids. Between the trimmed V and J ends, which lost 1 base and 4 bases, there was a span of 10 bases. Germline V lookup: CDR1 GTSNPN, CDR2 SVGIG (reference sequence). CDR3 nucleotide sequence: TGTGCCTGGAGTGCAGGGACAAGAGAGACCCAGTACTTC. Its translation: CAWSAGTRETQYF.

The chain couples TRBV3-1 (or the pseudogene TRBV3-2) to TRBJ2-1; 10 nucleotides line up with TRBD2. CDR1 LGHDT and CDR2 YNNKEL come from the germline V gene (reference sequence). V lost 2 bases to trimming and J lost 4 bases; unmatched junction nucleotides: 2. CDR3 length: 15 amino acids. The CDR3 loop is CASSQTTSGYNEQFF. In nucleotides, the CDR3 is TGTGCCAGCAGCCAAACGACTAGCGGGTACAATGAGCAGTTCTTC.

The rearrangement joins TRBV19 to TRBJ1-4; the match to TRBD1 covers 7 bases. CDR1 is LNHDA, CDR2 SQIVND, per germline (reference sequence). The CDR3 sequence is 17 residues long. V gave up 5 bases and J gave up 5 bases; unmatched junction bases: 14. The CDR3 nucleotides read TGTGCCAGTAGTCACACCCTCGGAGGGACAGTCAATGAAAAACTGTTTTTT. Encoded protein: CASSHTLGGTVNEKLFF. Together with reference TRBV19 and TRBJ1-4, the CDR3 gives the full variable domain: DGGITQSPKYLFRKEGQNVTLSCEQNLNHDAMYWYRQDPGQGLRLIYYSQIVNDFQKGDIAEGYSVSREKKESFPLTVTSAQKNPTAFYLCASSHTLGGTVNEKLFFGSGTQLSVL.

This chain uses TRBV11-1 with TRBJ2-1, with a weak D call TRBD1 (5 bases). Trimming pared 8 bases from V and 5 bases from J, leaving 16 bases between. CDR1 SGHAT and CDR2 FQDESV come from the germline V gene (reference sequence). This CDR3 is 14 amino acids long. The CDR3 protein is CASRPQGPDNEQFF. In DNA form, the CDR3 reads TGTGCCAGCCGTCCCCAGGGCCCGGACAATGAGCAGTTCTTC.

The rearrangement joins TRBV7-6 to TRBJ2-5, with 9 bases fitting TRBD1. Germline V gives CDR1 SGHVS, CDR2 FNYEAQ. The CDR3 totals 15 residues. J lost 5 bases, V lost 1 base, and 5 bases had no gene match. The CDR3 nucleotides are TGTGCCAGCAGCTTAGGGGGGACAGGGAGGGAGACCCAGTACTTC. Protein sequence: CASSLGGTGRETQYF.